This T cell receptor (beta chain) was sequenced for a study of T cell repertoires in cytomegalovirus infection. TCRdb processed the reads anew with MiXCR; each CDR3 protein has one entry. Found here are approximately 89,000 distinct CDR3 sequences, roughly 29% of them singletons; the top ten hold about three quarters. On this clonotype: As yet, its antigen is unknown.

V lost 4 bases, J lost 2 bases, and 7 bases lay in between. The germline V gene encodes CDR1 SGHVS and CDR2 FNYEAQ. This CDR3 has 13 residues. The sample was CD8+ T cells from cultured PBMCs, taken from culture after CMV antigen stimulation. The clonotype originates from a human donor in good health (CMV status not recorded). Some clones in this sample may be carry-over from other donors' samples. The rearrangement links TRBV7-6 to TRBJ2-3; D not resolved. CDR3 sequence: CASSYKATDTQYF. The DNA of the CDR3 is TGTGCCAGCAGCTATAAGGCCACAGATACGCAGTATTTT.